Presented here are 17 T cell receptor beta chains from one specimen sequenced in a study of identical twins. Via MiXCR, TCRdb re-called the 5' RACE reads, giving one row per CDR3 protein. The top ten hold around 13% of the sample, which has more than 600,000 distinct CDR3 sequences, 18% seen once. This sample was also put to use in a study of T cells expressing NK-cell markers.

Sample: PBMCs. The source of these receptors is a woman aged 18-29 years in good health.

Here the CDR3 DNA reads TGTGCCAGCAGCCAAACGAACGAGCAGTACTTC. Its translation is CASSQTNEQYF. The chain recombines TRBV3-1 with TRBJ2-7; no clear D. The CDR3 runs 11 residues. Germline CDR1 reads LGHDT; CDR2 reads YNNKEL (reference sequence). V lost 2 bases and J lost 5, with 4 bases in between.

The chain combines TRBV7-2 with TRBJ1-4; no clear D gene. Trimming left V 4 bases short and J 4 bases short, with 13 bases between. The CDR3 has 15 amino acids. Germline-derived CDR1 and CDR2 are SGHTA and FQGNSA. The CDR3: CASSSVGEFNEKLFF. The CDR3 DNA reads TGTGCCAGCAGCTCCGTCGGAGAGTTTAATGAAAAACTGTTTTTT. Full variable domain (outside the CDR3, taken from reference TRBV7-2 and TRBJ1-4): GAGVSQSPSNKVTEKGKDVELRCDPISGHTALYWYRQSLGQGLEFLIYFQGNSAPDKSGLPSDRFSAERTGGSVSTLTIQRTQQEDSAVYLCASSSVGEFNEKLFFGSGTQLSVL.

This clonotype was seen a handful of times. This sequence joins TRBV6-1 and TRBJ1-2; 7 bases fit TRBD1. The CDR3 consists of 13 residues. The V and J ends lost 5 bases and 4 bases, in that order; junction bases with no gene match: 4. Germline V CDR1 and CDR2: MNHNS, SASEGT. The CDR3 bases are TGTGCCAGCAGTAAGACAGGGACCTATGGCTACACCTTC. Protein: CASSKTGTYGYTF.

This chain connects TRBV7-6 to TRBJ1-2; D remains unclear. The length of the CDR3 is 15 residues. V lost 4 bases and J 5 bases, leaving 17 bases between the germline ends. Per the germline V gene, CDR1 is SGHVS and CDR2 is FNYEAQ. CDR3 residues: CASSYGNQKFYGYTF. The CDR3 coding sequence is TGTGCCAGCAGCTACGGGAACCAGAAGTTTTATGGCTACACCTTC. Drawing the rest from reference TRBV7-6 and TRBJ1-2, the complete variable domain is GAGVSQSPRYKVTKRGQDVALRCDPISGHVSLYWYRQALGQGPEFLTYFNYEAQQDKSGLPNDRFSAERPEGSISTLTIQRTEQRDSAMYRCASSYGNQKFYGYTFGSGTRLTVV.

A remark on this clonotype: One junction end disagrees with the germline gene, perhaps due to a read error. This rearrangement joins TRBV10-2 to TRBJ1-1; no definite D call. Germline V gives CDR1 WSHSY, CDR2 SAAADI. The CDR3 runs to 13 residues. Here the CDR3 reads CASSAAGSTEACF. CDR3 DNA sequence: TGCGCCAGCAGTGCCGCTGGGAGCACTGAAGCTTGCTTT.

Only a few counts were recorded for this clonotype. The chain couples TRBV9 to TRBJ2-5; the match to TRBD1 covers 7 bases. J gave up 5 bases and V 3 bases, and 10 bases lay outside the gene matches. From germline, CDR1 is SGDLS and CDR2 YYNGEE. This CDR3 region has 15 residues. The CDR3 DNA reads TGTGCCAGCAGCGCAAGACAGGGACCGGCGGAGACCCAGTACTTC. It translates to CASSARQGPAETQYF. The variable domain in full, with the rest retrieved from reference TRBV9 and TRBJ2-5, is DSGVTQTPKHLITATGQRVTLRCSPRSGDLSVYWYQQSLDQGLQFLIQYYNGEERAKGNILERFSAQQFPDLHSELNLSSLELGDSALYFCASSARQGPAETQYFGPGTRLLVL.

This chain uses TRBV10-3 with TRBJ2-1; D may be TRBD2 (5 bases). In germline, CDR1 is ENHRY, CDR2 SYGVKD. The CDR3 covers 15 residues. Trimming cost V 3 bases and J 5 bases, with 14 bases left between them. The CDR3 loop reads CAISDPGSGNNEQFF. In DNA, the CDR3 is TGTGCCATCAGTGATCCGGGGTCGGGGAACAATGAGCAGTTCTTC.

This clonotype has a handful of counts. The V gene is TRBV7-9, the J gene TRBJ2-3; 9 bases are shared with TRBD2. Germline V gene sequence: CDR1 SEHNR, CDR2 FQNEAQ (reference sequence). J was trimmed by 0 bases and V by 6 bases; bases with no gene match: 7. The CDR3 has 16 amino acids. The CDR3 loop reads CASRASGTSSTDTQYF. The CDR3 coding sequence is TGTGCCAGCAGGGCTAGCGGGACTTCTAGCACAGATACGCAGTATTTT.

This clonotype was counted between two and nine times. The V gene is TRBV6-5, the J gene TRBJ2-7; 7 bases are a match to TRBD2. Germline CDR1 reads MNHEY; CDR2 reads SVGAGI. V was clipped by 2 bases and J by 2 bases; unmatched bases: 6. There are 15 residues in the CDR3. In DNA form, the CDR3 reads TGTGCCAGCAGTTACGGGCCAGCGGGGCCCTACGAGCAGTACTTC. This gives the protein CASSYGPAGPYEQYF.

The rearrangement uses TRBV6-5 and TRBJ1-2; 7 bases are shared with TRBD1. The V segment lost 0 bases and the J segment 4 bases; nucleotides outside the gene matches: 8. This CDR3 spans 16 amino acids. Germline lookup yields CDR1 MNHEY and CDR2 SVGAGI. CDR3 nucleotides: TGTGCCAGCAGTTACTCGATAGGCAGGGGGGCCTATGGCTACACCTTC. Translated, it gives CASSYSIGRGAYGYTF.

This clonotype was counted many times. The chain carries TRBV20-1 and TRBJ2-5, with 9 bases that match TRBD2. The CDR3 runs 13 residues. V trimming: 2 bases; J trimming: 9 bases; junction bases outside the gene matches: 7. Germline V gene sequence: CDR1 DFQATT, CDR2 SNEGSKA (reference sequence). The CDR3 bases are TGCAGTGCTAGATTGGCGGGGGGGCCGGCCCAGTACTTC. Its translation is CSARLAGGPAQYF.

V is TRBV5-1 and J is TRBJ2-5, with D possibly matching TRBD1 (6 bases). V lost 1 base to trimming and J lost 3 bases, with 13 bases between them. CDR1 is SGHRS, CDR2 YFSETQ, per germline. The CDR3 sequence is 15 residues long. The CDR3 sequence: CASSLMGYREETQYF. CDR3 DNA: TGCGCCAGCAGCTTGATGGGCTACAGGGAAGAGACCCAGTACTTC.

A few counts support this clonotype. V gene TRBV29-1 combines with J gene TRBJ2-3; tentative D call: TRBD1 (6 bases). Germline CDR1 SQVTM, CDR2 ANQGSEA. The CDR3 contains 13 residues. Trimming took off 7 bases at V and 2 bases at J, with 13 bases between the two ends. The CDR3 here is CSGWTDPTDTQYF. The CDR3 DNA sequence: TGCAGCGGATGGACAGATCCCACAGATACGCAGTATTTT.

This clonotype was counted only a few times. The CDR3 is CATTTAADTQYF. The CDR3 region has the DNA TGTGCTACCACGACCGCAGCAGATACGCAGTATTTT. The chain has TRBV12-5 and TRBJ2-3; D gene uncertain. The V end was cut by 10 bases, the J end by 4 bases, with 12 bases between. CDR1 and CDR2 (germline): LGHNT, FRNRAP. The CDR3 totals 12 residues. Variable domain in full (rest from reference TRBV12-5 and TRBJ2-3): DARVTQTPRHKVTEMGQEVTMRCQPILGHNTVFWYRQTMMQGLELLAYFRNRAPLDDSGMPKDRFSAEMPDATLATLKIQPSEPRDSAVYFCATTTAADTQYFGPGTRLTVL.

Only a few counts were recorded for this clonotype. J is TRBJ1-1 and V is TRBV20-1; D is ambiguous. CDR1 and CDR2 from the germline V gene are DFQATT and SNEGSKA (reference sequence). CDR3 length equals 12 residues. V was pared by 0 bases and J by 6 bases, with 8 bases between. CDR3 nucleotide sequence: TGCAGTGCTAGAGATTTCGGGTCTGAAGCTTTCTTT. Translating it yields CSARDFGSEAFF.

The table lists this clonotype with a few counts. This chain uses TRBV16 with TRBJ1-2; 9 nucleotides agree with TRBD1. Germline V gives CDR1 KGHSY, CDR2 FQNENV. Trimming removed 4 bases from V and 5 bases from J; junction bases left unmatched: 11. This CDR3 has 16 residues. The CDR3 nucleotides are TGTGCCAGCAGCCGAATGGGACAGGGCAAAACTTATGGCTACACCTTC. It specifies CASSRMGQGKTYGYTF.

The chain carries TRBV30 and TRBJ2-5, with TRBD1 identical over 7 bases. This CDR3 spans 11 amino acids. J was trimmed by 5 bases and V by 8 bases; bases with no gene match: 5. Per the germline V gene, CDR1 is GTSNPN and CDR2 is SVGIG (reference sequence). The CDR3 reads CADRTGETQYF. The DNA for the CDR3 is TGTGCCGATAGGACAGGCGAGACCCAGTACTTC. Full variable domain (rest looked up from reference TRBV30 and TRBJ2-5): SQTIHQWPATLVQPVGSPLSLECTVEGTSNPNLYWYRQAAGRGLQLLFYSVGIGQISSEVPQNLSASRPQDRQFILSSKKLLLSDSGFYLCADRTGETQYFGPGTRLLVL.